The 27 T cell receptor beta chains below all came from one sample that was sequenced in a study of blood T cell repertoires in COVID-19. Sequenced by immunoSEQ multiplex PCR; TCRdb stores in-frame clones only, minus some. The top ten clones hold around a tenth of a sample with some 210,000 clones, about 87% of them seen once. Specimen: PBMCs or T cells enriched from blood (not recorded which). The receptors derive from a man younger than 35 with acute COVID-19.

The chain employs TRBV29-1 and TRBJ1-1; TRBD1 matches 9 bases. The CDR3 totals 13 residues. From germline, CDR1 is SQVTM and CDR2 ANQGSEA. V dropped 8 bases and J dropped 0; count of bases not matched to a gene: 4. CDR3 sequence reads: CSTGTGLNTEAFF. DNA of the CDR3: TGCAGCACCGGGACAGGGTTGAACACTGAAGCTTTCTTT.

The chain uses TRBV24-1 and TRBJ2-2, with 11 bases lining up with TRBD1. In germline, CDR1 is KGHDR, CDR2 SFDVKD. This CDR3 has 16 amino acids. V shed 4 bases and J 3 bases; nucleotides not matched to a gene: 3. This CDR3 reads CATSDRDRGDTGELFF. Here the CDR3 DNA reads TGTGCCACCAGTGACCGGGACAGGGGGGACACCGGGGAGCTGTTTTTT.

CDR3 in amino acids: CASSFVGGELFSGYTF. CDR3 sequence (DNA): TGTGCCAGCAGTTTTGTCGGGGGAGAGCTGTTCTCCGGCTACACCTTC. V usage is TRBV27 and J usage is TRBJ1-2, with D perhaps TRBD1 (5 bases). The V end lost 3 bases, the J end lost 8 bases, and 22 bases lay between the germline ends. The length of the CDR3 is 16 residues. Germline values: CDR1 MNHEY, CDR2 SMNVEV (reference sequence).

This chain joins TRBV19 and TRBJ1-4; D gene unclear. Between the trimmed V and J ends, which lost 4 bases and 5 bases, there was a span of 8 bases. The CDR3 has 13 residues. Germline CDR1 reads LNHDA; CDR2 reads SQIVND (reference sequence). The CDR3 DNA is TGTGCCAGTAGTAATAACAGAAATGAAAAACTGTTTTTT. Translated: CASSNNRNEKLFF.

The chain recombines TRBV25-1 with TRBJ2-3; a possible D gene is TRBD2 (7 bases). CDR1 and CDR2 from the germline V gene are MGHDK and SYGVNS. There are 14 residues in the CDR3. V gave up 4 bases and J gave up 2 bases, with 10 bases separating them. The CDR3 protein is CASSAGGNTDTQYF. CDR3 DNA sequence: TGTGCCAGCAGTGCGGGGGGCAACACAGATACGCAGTATTTT.

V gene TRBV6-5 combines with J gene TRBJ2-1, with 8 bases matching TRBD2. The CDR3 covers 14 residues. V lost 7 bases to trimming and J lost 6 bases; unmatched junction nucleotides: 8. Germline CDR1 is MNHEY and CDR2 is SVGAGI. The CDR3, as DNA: TGTGCCAGCACCTTAGCGGGGATGCGCAATGAGCAGTTCTTC. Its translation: CASTLAGMRNEQFF.

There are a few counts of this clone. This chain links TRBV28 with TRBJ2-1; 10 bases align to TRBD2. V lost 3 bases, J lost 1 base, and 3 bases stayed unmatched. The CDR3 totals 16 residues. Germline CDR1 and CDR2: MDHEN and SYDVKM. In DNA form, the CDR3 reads TGTGCCAGCAGTTTTAGCGGGAGGAGGTCCTACAATGAGCAGTTCTTC. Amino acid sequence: CASSFSGRRSYNEQFF.

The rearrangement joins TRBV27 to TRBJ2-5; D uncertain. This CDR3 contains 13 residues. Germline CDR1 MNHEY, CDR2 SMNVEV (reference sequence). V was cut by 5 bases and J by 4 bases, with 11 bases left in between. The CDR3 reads CASSLRQLETQYF. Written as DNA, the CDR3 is TGTGCCAGCAGTCTGCGCCAACTAGAGACCCAGTACTTC.

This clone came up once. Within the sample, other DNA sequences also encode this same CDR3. In nucleotides, the CDR3 is TGTGCCAGCAGCTTGGGACAGGTCTATAATTCACCCCTCCACTTT. This sequence encodes CASSLGQVYNSPLHF. The genes are TRBV5-6 and TRBJ1-6; possible D gene TRBD1, 6 bases. With 0 bases removed from V and 3 bases from J, the gap between germline ends came to 7 bases. The CDR3 is made up of 15 amino acids. Per germline, CDR1 SGHDT and CDR2 YYEEEE.

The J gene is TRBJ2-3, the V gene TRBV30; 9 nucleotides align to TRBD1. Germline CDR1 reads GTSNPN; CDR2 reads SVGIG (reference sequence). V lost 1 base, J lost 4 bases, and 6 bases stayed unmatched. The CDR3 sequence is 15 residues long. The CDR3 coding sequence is TGTGCCTGGAGTGCCGGGACAGGGCCTTCAGATACGCAGTATTTT. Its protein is CAWSAGTGPSDTQYF.

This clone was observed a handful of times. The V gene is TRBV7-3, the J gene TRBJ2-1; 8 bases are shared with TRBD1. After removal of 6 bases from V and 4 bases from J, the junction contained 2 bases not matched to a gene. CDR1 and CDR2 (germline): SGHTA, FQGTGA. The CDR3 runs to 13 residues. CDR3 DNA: TGTGCCAGCAGTACAGGGGGGTACAATGAGCAGTTCTTC. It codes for CASSTGGYNEQFF. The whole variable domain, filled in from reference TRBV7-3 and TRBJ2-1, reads GAGVSQTPSNKVTEKGKYVELRCDPISGHTALYWYRQSLGQGPEFLIYFQGTGAADDSGLPNDRFFAVRPEGSVSTLKIQRTERGDSAVYLCASSTGGYNEQFFGPGTRLTVL.

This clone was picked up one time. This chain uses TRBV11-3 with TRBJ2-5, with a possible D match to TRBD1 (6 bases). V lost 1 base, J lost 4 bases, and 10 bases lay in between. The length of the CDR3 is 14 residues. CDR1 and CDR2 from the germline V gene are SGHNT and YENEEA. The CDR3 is CASSLVQGRETQYF. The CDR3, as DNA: TGTGCCAGCAGCTTAGTTCAGGGGAGAGAGACCCAGTACTTC. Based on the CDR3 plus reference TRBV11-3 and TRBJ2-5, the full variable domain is EAGVVQSPRYKIIEKKQPVAFWCNPISGHNTLYWYLQNLGQGPELLIRYENEEAVDDSQLPKDRFSAERLKGVDSTLKIQPAELGDSAVYLCASSLVQGRETQYFGPGTRLLVL.

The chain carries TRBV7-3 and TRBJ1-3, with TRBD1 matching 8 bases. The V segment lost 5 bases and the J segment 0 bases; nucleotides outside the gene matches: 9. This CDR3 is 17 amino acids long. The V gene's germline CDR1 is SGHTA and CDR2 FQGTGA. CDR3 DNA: TGTGCCAGCAGCCCAGGGACAGGCGCGACCTCTGGAAACACCATATATTTT. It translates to CASSPGTGATSGNTIYF.

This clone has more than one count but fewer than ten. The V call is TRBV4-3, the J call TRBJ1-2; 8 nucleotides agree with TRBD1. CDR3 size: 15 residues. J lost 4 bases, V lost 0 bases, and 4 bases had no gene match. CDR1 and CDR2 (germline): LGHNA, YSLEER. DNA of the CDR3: TGCGCCAGCAGCCAAGAATCCGGGACAGGCTATGGCTACACCTTC. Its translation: CASSQESGTGYGYTF.

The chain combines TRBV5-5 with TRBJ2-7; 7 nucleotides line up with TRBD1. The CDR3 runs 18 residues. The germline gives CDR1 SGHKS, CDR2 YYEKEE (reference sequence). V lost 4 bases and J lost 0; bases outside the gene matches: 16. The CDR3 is CASSPGQLLRDSSYEQYF. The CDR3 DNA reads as TGTGCCAGCAGCCCGGGACAGCTCCTTAGGGATTCCTCCTACGAGCAGTACTTC.

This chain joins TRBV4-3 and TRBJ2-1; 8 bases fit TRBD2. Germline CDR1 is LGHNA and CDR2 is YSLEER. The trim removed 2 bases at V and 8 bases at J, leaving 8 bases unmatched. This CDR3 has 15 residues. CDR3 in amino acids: CASSQPGGRKDEQFF. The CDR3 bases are TGCGCCAGCAGCCAACCCGGCGGGAGGAAGGATGAGCAGTTCTTC.

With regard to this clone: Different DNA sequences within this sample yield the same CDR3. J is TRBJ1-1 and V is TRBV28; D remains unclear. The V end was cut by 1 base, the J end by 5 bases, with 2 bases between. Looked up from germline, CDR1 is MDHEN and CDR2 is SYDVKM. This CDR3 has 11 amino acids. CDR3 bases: TGTGCCAGCAGTTTATCGACTGAAGCTTTCTTT. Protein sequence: CASSLSTEAFF. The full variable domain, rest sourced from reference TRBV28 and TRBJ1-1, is DVKVTQSSRYLVKRTGEKVFLECVQDMDHENMFWYRQDPGLGLRLIYFSYDVKMKEKGDIPEGYSVSREKKERFSLILESASTNQTSMYLCASSLSTEAFFGQGTRLTVV.

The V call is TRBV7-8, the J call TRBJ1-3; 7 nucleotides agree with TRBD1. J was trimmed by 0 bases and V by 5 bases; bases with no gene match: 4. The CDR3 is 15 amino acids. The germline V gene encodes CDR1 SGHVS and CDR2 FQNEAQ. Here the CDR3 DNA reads TGTGCCAGCAGCCGTAGACAGGGCTCTGGAAACACCATATATTTT. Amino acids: CASSRRQGSGNTIYF.

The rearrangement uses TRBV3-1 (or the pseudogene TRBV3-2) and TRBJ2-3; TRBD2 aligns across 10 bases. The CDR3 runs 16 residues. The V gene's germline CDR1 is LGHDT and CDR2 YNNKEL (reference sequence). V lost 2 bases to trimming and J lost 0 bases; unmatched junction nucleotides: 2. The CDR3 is CASSQRAGGSTDTQYF. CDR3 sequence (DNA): TGTGCCAGCAGCCAACGAGCGGGAGGGAGCACAGATACGCAGTATTTT.

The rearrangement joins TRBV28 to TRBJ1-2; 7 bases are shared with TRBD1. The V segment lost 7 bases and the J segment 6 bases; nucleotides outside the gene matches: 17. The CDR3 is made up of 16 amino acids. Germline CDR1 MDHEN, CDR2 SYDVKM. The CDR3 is CASTFNLPGQTNGYTF. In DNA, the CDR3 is TGTGCCAGCACCTTCAATCTACCGGGACAGACTAATGGCTACACCTTC.

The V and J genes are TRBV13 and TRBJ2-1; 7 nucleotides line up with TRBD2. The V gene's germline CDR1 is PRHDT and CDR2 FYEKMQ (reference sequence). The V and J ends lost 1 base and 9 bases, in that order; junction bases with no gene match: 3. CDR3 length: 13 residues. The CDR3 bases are TGTGCCAGCAGCTTAGCGGGAGGCGGTGAGCAGTTCTTC. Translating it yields CASSLAGGGEQFF.

CDR3 in DNA: TGCGCCAGCAGCCCGGCGGCGGACACCTCCTACAATGAGCAGTTCTTC. This codes for CASSPAADTSYNEQFF. The V and J genes are TRBV4-3 and TRBJ2-1, with a weak D call TRBD1 (5 bases). Germline loops: CDR1 LGHNA, CDR2 YSLEER. The V end lost 4 bases, the J end lost 0 bases, and 13 bases lay between the germline ends. CDR3 length: 16 residues.

This chain's CDR3 is CASSLEQGSYGYTF. The CDR3 DNA is TGTGCCAGCAGCTTAGAGCAGGGTAGTTATGGCTACACCTTC. The chain recombines TRBV7-2 with TRBJ1-2, with D perhaps TRBD1 (5 bases). CDR1 is SGHTA, CDR2 FQGNSA, per germline. Trimming took off 1 base at V and 5 bases at J, with 11 bases between the two ends. The CDR3 has 14 amino acids.

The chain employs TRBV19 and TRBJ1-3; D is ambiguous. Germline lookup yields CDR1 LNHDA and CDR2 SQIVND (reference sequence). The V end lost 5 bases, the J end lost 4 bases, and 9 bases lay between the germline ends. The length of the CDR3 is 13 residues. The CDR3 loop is CASSLTDGNTIYF. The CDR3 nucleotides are TGTGCCAGTAGTTTAACAGACGGAAACACCATATATTTT.

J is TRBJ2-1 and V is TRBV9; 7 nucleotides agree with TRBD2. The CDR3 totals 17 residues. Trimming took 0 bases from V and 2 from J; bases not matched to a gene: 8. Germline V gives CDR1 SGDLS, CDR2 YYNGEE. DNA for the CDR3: TGTGCCAGCAGCGTAGATTGGGGGGGGACCGCCTACAATGAGCAGTTCTTC. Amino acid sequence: CASSVDWGGTAYNEQFF.

The CDR3 DNA follows: TGTGCCAGCAGCTTAGCCCCTAACACTGAAGCTTTCTTT. Amino acid sequence: CASSLAPNTEAFF. The chain uses TRBV7-2 and TRBJ1-1; no clear D. This CDR3 spans 13 amino acids. Germline loops: CDR1 SGHTA, CDR2 FQGNSA. The germline V and J ends were trimmed by 0 bases and 2 bases, with 4 bases remaining between them.

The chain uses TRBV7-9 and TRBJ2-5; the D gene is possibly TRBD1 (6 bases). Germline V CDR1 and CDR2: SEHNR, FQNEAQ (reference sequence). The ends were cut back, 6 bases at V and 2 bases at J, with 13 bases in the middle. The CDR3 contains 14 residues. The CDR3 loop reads CASRIQGTQETQYF. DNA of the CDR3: TGTGCCAGCAGGATTCAAGGGACACAAGAGACCCAGTACTTC.